The rows below give T cell receptor beta chains drawn from one sample of a study of blood T cell repertoires in COVID-19. The data were produced by immunoSEQ multiplex PCR, yet TCRdb's version contains in-frame clones alone and is incomplete. This sample has 100,000 to 120,000 clones, with just over 85% found just once. The sequenced sample was peripheral blood. The receptors come from a human donor in a cohort sampled during active COVID-19. CDR3s include the opening cysteine and the closing phenylalanine or tryptophan. D genes are given only for firm matches. Not all rows give a size; the values are once, few, many and, for expanded clones, a class.

TRBV30,NA,TRBJ1-2,NA,TGTGCTGAGGCCGGGAACAGCGGCTACACCTTC,CAEAGNSGYTF
TRBV7-9,NA,TRBJ1-2,NA,TGTGCCAGCAGCTTACGGGGGGTCTATGGCTACACCTTC,CASSLRGVYGYTF
TRBV7-9,few,TRBJ2-3,NA,TGTGCCAGCAGCTTATTCGTAGGGGGTGGGGATACGCAGTATTTT,CASSLFVGGGDTQYF
TRBV2,NA,TRBJ2-5,NA,TGTGCCAGCGGCGGGGGCAGGGATGAGACCCAGTACTTC,CASGGGRDETQYF
TRBV28,NA,TRBJ2-2,NA,TGTGCCAGCAGAGAGACAGGTTCGAACACCGGGGAGCTGTTTTTT,CASRETGSNTGELFF
TRBV19,NA,TRBJ2-3,TRBD1,TGTGCCAGTAGCCCACAGGGGGCGCTTAGCACAGATACGCAGTATTTT,CASSPQGALSTDTQYF
TRBV5-1,NA,TRBJ2-7,TRBD2,TGCGCCAGCAGCTTGGATTCTAGCGGACCCTACGAGCAGTACTTC,CASSLDSSGPYEQYF
TRBV5-1,NA,TRBJ1-1,TRBD1,TGCGCCAGCAGCTTGGGGGACAGGGTAGACACTGAAGCTTTCTTT,CASSLGDRVDTEAFF
TRBV7-2,NA,TRBJ1-2,NA,TGTGCCAGCAGCTTTCGTTTCTGGGGAGGGAACTATGGCTACACCTTC,CASSFRFWGGNYGYTF
TRBV7-9,once,TRBJ2-3,TRBD2,TGTGCCAGCAGCCGTACCGGGGCTAGCGGTCTTCTTACAGATACGCAGTATTTT,CASSRTGASGLLTDTQYF
TRBV2,NA,TRBJ2-7,TRBD2,TGTGCCAGCAACCAGGGACTAGCGGGAGTTACCTACGAGCAGTACTTC,CASNQGLAGVTYEQYF
TRBV6-6,NA,TRBJ1-1,TRBD1,TGTGCCAGCAGTTCCACCCCCGGGACAGGGTACACTGAAGCTTTCTTT,CASSSTPGTGYTEAFF
TRBV18,NA,TRBJ1-1,TRBD1,TGTGCCAGCTCAGTTCAGGGGGGAAGGACTGAAGCTTTCTTT,CASSVQGGRTEAFF
TRBV5-5,once,TRBJ2-7,NA,TGTGCCAGCAGCTTATCGACTGGTCTTTCCTACGAGCAGTACTTC,CASSLSTGLSYEQYF
TRBV7-9,NA,TRBJ2-3,NA,TGTGCCAGCAGCCCGACTAGTGCAGATACGCAGTATTTT,CASSPTSADTQYF
TRBV5-1,NA,TRBJ1-2,TRBD1,TGCGCCAGCAGCACTGACAGGGGAGGTAACTATGGCTACACCTTC,CASSTDRGGNYGYTF
TRBV7-9,NA,TRBJ2-7,NA,TGTGCCAGCAGTGACGCGGGTGGGAACGAGCAGTACTTC,CASSDAGGNEQYF